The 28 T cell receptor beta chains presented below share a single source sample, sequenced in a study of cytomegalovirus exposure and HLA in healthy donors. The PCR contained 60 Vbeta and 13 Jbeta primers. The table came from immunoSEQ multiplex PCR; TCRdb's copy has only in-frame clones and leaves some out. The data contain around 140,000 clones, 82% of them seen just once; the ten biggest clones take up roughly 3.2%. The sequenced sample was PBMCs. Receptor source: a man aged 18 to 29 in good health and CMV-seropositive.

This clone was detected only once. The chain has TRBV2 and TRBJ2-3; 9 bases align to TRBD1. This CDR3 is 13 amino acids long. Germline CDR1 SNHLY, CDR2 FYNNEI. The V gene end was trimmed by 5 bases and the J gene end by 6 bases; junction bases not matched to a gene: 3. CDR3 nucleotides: TGTGCCAGCAGTCAACAGGGGGCCGATACGCAGTATTTT. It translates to CASSQQGADTQYF.

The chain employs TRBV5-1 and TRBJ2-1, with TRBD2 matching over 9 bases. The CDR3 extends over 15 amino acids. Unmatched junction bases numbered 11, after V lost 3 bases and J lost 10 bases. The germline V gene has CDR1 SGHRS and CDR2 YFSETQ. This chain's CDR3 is CASSSEPGLAGEQFF. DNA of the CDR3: TGCGCCAGCAGCTCGGAACCGGGACTAGCTGGAGAGCAGTTCTTC.

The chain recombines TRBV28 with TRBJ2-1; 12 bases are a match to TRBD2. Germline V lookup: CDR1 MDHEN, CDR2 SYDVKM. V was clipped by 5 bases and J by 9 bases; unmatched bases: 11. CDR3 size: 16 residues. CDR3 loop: CASSPPLAGGTGEQFF. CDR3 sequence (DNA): TGTGCCAGCAGTCCCCCCCTAGCGGGAGGGACTGGTGAGCAGTTCTTC.

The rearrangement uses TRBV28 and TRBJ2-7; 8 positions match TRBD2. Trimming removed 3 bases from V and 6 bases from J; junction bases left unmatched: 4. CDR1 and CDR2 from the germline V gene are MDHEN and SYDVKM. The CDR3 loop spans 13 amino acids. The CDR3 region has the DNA TGTGCCAGCAGTTTGCCAGCGGGAGTCGAGCAGTACTTC. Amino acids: CASSLPAGVEQYF.

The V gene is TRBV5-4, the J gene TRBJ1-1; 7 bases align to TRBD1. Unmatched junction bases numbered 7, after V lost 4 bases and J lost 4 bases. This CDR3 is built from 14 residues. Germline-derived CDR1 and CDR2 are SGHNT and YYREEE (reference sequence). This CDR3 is CASSPGAGGTEAFF. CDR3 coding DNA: TGTGCCAGCAGCCCGGGGGCAGGGGGCACTGAAGCTTTCTTT.

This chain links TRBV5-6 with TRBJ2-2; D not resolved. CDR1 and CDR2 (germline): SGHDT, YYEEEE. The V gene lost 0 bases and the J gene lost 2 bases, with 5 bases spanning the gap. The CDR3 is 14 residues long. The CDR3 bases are TGTGCCAGCAGCTTGGCCAGAAACACCGGGGAGCTGTTTTTT. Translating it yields CASSLARNTGELFF.

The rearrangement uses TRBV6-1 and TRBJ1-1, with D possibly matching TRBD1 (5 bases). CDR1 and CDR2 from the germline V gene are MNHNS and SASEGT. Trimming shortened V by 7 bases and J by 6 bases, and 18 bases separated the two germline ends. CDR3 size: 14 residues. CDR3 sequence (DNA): TGTGCCAGCATCACCCTCCGGCTGGGGCCTGAAGCTTTCTTT. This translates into CASITLRLGPEAFF.

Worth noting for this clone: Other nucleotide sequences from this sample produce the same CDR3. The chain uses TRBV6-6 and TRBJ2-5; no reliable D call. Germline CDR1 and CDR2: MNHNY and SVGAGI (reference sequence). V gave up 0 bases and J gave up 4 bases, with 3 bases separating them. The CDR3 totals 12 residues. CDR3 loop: CASSYSRETQYF. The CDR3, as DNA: TGTGCCAGCAGTTACTCGAGAGAGACCCAGTACTTC.

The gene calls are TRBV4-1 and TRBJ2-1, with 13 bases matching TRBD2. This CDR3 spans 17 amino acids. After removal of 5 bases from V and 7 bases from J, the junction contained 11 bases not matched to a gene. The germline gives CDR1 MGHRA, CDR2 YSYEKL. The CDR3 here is CASSSGLAGAVFNEQFF. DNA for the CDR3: TGCGCCAGCAGCTCTGGACTAGCGGGAGCAGTTTTTAATGAGCAGTTCTTC.

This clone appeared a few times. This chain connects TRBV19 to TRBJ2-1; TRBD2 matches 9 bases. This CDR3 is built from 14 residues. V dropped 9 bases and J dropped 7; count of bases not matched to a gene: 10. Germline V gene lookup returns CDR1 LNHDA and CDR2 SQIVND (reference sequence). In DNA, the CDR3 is TGTGCCAGCTCCGTCAGCGGGAGGTCAAATGAGCAGTTCTTC. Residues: CASSVSGRSNEQFF.

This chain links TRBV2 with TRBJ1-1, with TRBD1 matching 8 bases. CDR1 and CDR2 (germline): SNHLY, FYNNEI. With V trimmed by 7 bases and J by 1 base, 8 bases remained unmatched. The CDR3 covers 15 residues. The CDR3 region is CASNRQGNGNTEAFF. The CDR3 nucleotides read TGTGCCAGCAACCGACAGGGGAATGGGAACACTGAAGCTTTCTTT.

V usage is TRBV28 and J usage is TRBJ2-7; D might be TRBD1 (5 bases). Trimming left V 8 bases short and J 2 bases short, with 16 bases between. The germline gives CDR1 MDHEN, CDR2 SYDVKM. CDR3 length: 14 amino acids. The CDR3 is CASRPSTAPYEQYF. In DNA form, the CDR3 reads TGTGCCAGCCGACCCTCGACAGCCCCCTACGAGCAGTACTTC.

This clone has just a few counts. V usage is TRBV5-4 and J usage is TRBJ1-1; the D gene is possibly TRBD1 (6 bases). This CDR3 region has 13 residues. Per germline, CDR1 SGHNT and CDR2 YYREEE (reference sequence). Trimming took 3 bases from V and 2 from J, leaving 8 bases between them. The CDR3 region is CASSSQGNTEAFF. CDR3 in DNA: TGTGCCAGCAGCTCACAGGGTAACACTGAAGCTTTCTTT.

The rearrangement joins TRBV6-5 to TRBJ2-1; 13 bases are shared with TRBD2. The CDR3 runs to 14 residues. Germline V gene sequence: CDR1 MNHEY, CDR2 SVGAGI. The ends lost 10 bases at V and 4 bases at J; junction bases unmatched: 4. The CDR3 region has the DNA TGTGCCATGCAGGGACTAGCGGGATACAATGAGCAGTTCTTC. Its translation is CAMQGLAGYNEQFF.

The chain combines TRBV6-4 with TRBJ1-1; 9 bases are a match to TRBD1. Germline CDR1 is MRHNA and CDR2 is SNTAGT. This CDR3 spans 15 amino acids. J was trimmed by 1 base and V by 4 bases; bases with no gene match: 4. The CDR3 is CASSVRTGENTEAFF. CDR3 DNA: TGTGCCAGCAGTGTCCGGACAGGGGAGAACACTGAAGCTTTCTTT.

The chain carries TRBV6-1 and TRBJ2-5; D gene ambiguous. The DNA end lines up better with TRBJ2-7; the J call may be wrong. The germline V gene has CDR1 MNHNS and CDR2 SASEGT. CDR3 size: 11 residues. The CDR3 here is CASFGFYEQYF. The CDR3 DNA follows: TGTGCCAGCTTTGGTTTCTACGAGCAGTACTTC.

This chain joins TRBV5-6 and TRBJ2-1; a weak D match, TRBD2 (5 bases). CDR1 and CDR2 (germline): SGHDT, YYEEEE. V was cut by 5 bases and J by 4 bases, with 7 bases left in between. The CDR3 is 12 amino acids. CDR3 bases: TGTGCCAGCAGTGGGAGTTACAATGAGCAGTTCTTC. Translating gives CASSGSYNEQFF.

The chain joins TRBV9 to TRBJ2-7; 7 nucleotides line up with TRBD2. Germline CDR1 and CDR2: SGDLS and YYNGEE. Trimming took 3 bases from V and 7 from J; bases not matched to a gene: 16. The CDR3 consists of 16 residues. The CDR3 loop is CASSGSILSGGEEQYF. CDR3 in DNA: TGTGCCAGCAGCGGTTCCATCTTGAGTGGGGGGGAGGAGCAGTACTTC.

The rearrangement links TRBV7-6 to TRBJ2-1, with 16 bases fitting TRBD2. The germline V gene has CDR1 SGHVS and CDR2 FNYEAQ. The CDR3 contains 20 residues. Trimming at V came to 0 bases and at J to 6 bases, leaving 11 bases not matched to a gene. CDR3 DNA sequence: TGTGCCAGCAGCTTAGCGGCAGGGACTAGCGGGAGGGCCAGGAGCAATGAGCAGTTCTTC. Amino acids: CASSLAAGTSGRARSNEQFF.

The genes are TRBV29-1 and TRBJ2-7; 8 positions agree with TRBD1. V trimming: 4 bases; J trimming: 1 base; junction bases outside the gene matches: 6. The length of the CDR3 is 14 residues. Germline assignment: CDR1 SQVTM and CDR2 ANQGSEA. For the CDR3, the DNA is TGCAGCGTTGGAGGGACAGGTAGTTCCTACGAGCAGTACTTC. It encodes CSVGGTGSSYEQYF.

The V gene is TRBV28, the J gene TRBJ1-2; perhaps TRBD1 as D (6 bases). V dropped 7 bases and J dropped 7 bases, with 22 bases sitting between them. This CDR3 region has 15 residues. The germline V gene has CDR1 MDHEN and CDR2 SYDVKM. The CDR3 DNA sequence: TGTGCCAGCACCAAAAACCCACAGGGTACGTTTGGCTACACCTTC. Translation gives CASTKNPQGTFGYTF.

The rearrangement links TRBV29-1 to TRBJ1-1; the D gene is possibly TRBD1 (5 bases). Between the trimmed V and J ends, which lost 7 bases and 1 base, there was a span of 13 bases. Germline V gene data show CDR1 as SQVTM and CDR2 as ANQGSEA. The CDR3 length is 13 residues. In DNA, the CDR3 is TGCAGCGCCTTCGCCGGGGGGAACACTGAAGCTTTCTTT. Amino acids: CSAFAGGNTEAFF.

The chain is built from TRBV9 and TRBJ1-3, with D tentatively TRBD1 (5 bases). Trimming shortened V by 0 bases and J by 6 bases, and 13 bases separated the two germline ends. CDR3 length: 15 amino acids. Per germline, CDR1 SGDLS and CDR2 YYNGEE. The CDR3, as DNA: TGTGCCAGCAGCGTAGGTGGGGGAGGTGAAAACACCATATATTTT. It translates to CASSVGGGGENTIYF.

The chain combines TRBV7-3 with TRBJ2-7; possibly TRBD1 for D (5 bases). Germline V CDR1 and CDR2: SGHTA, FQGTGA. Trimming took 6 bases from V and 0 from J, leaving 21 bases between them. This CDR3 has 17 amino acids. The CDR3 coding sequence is TGTGCCAGCAGTCATCTATCCACATGGGGCTACTCCTACGAGCAGTACTTC. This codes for CASSHLSTWGYSYEQYF.

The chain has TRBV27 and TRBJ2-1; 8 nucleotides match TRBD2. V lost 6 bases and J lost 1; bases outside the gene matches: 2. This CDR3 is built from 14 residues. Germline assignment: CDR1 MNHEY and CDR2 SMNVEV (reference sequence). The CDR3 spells CASSRLASYNEQFF. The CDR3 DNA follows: TGTGCCAGCAGCCGACTAGCGTCCTACAATGAGCAGTTCTTC.

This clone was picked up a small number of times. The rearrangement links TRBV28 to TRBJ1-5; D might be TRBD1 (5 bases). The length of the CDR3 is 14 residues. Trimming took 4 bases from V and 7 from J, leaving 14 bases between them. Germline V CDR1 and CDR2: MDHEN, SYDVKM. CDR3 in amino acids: CASSSTREGQPQHF. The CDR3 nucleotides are TGTGCCAGCAGTTCAACAAGGGAGGGGCAGCCCCAGCATTTT.

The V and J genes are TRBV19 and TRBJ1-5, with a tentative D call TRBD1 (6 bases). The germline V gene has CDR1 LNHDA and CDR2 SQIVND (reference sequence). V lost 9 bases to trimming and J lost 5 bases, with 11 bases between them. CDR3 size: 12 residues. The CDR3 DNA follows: TGTGCCAGCGTTGAGGGGGATCAGCCCCAGCATTTT. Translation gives CASVEGDQPQHF.

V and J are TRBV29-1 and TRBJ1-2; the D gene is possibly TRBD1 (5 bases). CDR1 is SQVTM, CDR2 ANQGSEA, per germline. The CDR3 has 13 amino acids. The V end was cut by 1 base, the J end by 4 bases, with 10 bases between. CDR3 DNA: TGCAGCGTTGAAGTAGGCCAGGGCTATGGCTACACCTTC. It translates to CSVEVGQGYGYTF.